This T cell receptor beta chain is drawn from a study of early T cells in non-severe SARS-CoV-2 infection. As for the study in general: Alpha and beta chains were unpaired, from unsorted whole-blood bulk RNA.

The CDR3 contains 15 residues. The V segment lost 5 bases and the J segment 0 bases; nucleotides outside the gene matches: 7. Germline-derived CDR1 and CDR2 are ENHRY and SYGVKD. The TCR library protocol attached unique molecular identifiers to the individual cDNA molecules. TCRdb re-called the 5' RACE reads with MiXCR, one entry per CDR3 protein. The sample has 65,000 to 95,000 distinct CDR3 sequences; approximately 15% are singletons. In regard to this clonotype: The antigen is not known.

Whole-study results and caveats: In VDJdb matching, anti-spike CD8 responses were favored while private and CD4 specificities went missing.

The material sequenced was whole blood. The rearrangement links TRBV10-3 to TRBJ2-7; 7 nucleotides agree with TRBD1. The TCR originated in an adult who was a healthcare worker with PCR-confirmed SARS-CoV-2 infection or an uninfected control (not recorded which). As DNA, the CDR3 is TGTGCCATCAGTAATGGACAGGATTCCTCCTACGAGCAGTACTTC. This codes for CAISNGQDSSYEQYF.